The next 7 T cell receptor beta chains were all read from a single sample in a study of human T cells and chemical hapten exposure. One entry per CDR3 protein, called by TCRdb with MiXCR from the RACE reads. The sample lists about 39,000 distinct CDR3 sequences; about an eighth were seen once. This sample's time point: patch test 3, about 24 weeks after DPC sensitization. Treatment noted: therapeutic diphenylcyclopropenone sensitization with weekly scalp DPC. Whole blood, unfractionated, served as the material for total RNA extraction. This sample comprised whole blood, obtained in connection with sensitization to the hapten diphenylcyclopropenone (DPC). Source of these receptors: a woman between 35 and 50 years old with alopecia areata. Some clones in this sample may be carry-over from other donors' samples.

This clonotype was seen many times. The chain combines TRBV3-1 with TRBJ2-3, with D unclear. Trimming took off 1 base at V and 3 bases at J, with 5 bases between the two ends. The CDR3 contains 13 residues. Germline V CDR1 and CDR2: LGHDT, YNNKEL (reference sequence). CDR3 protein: CASSQGLTDTQYF. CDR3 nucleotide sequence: TGTGCCAGCAGCCAAGGCCTTACAGATACGCAGTATTTT.

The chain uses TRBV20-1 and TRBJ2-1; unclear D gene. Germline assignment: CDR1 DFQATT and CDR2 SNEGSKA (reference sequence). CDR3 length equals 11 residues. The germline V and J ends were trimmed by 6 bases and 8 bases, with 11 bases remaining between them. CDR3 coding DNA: TGCAGTGCGCGGACCCTCCATGAGCAGTTCTTC. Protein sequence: CSARTLHEQFF.

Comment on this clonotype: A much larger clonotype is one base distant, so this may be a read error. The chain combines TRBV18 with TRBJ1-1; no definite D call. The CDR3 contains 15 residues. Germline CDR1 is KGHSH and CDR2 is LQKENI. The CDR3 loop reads CVSSPLEEQNTEAFF. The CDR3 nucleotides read TGTGTCAGCTCACCATTGGAGGAACAAAACACTGAAGCTTTCTTT.

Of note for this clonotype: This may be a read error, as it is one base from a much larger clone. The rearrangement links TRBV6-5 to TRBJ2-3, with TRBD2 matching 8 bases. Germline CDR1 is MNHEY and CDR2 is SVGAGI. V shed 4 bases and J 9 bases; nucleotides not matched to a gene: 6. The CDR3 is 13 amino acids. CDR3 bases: TGTGCCAGCAGTTCTCCGGGACTAGTGACGCAGTATTTT. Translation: CASSSPGLVTQYF.

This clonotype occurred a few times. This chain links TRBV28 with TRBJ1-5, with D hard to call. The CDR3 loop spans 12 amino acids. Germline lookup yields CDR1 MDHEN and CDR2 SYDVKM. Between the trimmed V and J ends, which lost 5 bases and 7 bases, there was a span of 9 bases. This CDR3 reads CASSRGSQPQHF. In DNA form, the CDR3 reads TGTGCCAGCAGTCGTGGGAGCCAGCCCCAGCATTTT.

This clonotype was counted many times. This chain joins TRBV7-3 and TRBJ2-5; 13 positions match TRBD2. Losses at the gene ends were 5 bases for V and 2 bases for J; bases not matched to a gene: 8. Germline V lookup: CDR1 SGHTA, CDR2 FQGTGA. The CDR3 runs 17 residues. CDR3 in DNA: TGTGCCAGCAGCCTTAAGCCGGGACTAGCGGGGCAAGAGACCCAGTACTTC. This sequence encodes CASSLKPGLAGQETQYF.

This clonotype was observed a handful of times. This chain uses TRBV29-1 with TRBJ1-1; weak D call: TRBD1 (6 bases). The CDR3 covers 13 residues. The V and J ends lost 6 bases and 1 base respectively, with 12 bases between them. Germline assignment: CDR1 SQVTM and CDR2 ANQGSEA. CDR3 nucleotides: TGCAGCGTCCTTTGGACAGAGAACACTGAAGCTTTCTTT. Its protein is CSVLWTENTEAFF.